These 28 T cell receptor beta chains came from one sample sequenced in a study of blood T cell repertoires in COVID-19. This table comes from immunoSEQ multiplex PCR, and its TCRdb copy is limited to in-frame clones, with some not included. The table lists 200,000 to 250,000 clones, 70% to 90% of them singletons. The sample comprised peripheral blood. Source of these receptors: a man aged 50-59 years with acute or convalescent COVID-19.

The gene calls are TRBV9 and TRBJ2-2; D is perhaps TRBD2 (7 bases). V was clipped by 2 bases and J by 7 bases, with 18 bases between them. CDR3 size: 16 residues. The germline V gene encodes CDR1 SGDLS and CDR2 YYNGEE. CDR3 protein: CASSVEGRGGIGELFF. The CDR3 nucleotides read TGTGCCAGCAGCGTGGAGGGCAGGGGAGGGATCGGGGAGCTGTTTTTT.

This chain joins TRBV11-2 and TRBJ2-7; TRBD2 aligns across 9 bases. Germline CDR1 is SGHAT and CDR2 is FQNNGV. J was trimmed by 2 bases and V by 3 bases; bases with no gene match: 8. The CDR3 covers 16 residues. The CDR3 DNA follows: TGTGCCAGCAGCTTGTCTAGCGGGGTCCCGGCCTACGAGCAGTACTTC. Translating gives CASSLSSGVPAYEQYF.

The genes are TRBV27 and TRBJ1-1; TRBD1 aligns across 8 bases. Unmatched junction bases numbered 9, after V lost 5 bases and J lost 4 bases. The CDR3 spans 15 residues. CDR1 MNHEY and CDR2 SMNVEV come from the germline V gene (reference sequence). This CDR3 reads CASSRVQGDPTEAFF. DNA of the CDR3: TGTGCCAGCAGTAGAGTACAGGGGGATCCCACTGAAGCTTTCTTT.

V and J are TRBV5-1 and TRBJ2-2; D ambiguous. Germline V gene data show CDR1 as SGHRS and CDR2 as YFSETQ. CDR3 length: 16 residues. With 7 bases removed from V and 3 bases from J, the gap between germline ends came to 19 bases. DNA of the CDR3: TGCGCCAGCGCCCCCCAGGCCTCCTCTCACACCGGGGAGCTGTTTTTT. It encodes CASAPQASSHTGELFF.

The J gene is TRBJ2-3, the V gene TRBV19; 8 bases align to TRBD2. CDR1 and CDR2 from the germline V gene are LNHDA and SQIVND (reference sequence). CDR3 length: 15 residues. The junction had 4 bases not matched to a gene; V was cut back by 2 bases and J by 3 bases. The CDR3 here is CASSIIVAGTDTQYF. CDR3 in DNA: TGTGCCAGTAGTATAATAGTAGCGGGGACAGATACGCAGTATTTT.

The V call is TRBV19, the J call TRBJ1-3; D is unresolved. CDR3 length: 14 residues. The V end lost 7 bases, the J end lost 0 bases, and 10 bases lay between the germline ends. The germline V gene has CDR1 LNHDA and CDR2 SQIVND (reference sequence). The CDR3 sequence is CASTVQFSGNTIYF. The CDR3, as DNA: TGTGCCAGTACTGTACAGTTCTCTGGAAACACCATATATTTT.

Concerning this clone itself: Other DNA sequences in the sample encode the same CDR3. This CDR3 is CASSLTGGGETQYF. CDR3 nucleotide sequence: TGTGCCAGCAGCCTGACCGGGGGGGGAGAGACCCAGTACTTC. The rearrangement joins TRBV7-9 to TRBJ2-5, with TRBD2 matching over 8 bases. V dropped 5 bases and J dropped 4; count of bases not matched to a gene: 6. The V gene's germline CDR1 is SEHNR and CDR2 FQNEAQ (reference sequence). The CDR3 runs 14 residues. Full variable domain (missing parts from reference TRBV7-9 and TRBJ2-5): DTGVSQNPRHKITKRGQNVTFRCDPISEHNRLYWYRQTLGQGPEFLTYFQNEAQLEKSRLLSDRFSAERPKGSFSTLEIQRTEQGDSAMYLCASSLTGGGETQYFGPGTRLLVL.

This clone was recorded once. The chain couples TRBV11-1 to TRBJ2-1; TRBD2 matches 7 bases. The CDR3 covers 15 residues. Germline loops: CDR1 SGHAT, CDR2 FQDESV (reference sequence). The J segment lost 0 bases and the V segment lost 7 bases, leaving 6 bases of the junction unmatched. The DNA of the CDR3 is TGTGCCAGCACCCCAGGGACTAACTCCTACAATGAGCAGTTCTTC. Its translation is CASTPGTNSYNEQFF.

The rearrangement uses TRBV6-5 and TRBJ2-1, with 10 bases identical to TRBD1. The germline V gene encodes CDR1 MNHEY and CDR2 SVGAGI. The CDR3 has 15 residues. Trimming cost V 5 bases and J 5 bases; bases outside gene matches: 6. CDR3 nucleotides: TGTGCCAGCAGTCGCGGGACAGGGGTAAACAATGAGCAGTTCTTC. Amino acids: CASSRGTGVNNEQFF.

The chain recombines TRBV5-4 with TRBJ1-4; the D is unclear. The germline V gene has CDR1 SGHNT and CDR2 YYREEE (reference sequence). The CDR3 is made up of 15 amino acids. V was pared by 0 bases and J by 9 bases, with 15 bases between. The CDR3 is CASSLDPETSQKLFF. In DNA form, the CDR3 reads TGTGCCAGCAGCTTGGACCCAGAAACCAGTCAAAAACTGTTTTTT.

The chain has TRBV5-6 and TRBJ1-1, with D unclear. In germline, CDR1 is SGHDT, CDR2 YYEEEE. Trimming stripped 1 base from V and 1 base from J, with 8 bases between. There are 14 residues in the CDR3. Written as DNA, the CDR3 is TGTGCCAGCAGCTTGAGTGCGGGGAACACTGAAGCTTTCTTT. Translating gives CASSLSAGNTEAFF.

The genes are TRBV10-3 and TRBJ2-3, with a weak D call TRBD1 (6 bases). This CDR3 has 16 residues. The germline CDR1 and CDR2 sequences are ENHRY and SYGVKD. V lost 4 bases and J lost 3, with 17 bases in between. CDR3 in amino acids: CAISAQAGALTDTQYF. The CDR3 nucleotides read TGTGCCATCAGTGCCCAGGCAGGGGCTTTGACAGATACGCAGTATTTT.

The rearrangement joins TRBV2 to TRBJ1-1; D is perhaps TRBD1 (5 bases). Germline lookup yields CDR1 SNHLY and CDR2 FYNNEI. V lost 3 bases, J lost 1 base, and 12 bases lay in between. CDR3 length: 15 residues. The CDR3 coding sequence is TGTGCCAGCAGTGAGGCTTTTACAGGGAACACTGAAGCTTTCTTT. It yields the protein CASSEAFTGNTEAFF.

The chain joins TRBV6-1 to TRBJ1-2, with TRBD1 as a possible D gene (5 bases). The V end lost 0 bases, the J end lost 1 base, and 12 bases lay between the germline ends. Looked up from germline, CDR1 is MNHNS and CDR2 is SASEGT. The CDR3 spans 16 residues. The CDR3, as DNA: TGTGCCAGCAGTGAAGCCCGGGGACTGAATAACTATGGCTACACCTTC. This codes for CASSEARGLNNYGYTF.

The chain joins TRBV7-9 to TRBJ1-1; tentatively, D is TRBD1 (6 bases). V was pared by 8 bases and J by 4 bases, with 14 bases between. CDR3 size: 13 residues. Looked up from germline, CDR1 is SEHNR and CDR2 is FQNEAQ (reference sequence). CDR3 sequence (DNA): TGTGCCAGCGGACCAACAGGGCGCACTGAAGCTTTCTTT. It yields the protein CASGPTGRTEAFF. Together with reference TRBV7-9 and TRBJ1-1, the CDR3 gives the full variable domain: DTGVSQNPRHKITKRGQNVTFRCDPISEHNRLYWYRQTLGQGPEFLTYFQNEAQLEKSRLLSDRFSAERPKGSFSTLEIQRTEQGDSAMYLCASGPTGRTEAFFGQGTRLTVV.

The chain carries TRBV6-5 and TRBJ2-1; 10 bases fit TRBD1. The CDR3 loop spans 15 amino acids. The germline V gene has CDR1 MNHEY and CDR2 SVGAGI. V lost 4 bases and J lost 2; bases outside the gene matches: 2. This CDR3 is CASSSDRGAYNEQFF. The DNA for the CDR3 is TGTGCCAGCAGTTCGGACAGGGGGGCCTACAATGAGCAGTTCTTC.

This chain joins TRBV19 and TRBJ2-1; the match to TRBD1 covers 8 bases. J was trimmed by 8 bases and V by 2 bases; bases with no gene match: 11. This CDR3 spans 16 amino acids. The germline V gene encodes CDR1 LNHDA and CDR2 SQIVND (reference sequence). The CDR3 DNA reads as TGTGCCAGTAGTATAATGGCCGGACAGGGTAGTCATGAGCAGTTCTTC. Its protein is CASSIMAGQGSHEQFF.

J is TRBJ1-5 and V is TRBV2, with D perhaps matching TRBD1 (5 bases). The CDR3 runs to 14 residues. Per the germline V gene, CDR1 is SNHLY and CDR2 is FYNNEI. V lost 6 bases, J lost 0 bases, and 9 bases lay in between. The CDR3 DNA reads TGTGCCAGCAGGACGACAGATAGCAATCAGCCCCAGCATTTT. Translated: CASRTTDSNQPQHF.

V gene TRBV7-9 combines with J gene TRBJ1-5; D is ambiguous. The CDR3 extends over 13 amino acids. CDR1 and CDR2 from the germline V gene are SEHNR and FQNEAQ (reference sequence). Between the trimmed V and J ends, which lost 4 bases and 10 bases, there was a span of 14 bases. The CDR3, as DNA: TGTGCCAGCAGCTGGAGAGAGGGTTCTCCCCAGCATTTT. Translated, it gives CASSWREGSPQHF.

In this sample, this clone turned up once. The CDR3 nucleotides read TGCGCCAGCAGCCAGACAGGGGCTGGAAACACCATATATTTT. The encoded protein is CASSQTGAGNTIYF. V gene TRBV5-1 combines with J gene TRBJ1-3; 8 bases agree with TRBD1. Trimming took 4 bases from V and 2 from J; bases not matched to a gene: 2. The CDR3 length is 14 residues. The germline gives CDR1 SGHRS, CDR2 YFSETQ.

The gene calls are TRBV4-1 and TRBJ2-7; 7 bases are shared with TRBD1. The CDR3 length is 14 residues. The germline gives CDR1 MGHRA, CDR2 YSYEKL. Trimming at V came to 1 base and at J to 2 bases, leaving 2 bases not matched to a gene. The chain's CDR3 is CASSQVGQPYEQYF. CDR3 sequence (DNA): TGCGCCAGCAGCCAAGTGGGACAGCCCTACGAGCAGTACTTC.

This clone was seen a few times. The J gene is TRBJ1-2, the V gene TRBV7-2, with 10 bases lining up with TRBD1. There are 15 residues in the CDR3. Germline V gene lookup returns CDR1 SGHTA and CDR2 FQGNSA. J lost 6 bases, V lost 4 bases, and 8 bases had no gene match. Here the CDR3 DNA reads TGTGCCAGCAGCTCCGAAAGGGGACAGGGGCATGGCTACACCTTC. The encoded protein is CASSSERGQGHGYTF.

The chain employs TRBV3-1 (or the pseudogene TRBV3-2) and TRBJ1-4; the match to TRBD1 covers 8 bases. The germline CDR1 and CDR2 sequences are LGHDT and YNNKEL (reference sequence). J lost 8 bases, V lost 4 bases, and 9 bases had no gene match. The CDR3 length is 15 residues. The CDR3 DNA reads TGTGCCAGCAGCCGGGGACAGGCCCCACGGGAAAAACTGTTTTTT. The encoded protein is CASSRGQAPREKLFF.

The DNA of the CDR3 is TGTGCCAGCAGAGGACAGGGGGACACTGAAGCTTTCTTT. It encodes CASRGQGDTEAFF. J is TRBJ1-1 and V is TRBV12-3 or TRBV12-4; the match to TRBD1 covers 10 bases. V lost 6 bases, J lost 3 bases, and 1 base stayed unmatched. There are 13 residues in the CDR3.

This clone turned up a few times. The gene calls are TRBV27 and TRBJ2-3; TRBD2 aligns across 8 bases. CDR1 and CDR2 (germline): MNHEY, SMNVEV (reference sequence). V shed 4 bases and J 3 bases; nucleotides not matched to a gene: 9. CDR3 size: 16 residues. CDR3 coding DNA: TGTGCCAGCAGTTCCCCCGCGGGGGGTGGGACAGATACGCAGTATTTT. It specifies CASSSPAGGGTDTQYF.

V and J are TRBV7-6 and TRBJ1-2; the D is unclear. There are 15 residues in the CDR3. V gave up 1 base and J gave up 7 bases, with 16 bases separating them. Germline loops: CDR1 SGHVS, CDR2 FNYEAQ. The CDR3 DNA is TGTGCCAGCAGCTTAGTTCAGGCGACCCCCGGTGGCTACACCTTC. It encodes CASSLVQATPGGYTF. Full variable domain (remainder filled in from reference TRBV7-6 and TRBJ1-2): GAGVSQSPRYKVTKRGQDVALRCDPISGHVSLYWYRQALGQGPEFLTYFNYEAQQDKSGLPNDRFSAERPEGSISTLTIQRTEQRDSAMYRCASSLVQATPGGYTFGSGTRLTVV.

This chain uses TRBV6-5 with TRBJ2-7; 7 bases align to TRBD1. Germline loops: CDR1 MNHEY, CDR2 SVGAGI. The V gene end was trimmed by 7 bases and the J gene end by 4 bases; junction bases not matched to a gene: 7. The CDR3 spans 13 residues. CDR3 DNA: TGTGCCAGCACCCCAACGACAGGGTACGAGCAGTACTTC. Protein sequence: CASTPTTGYEQYF.

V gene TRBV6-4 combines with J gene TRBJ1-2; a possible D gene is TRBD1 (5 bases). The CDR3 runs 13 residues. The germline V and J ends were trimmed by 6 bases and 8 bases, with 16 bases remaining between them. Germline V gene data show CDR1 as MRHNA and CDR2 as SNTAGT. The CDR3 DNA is TGTGCCAGCAGATCTACAGGAAGTTTGGGCTACACCTTC. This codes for CASRSTGSLGYTF.